This TCR beta chain was identified during a study of blood T cell repertoires in COVID-19. Recovered participants had two consecutive negative NP/OP PCR tests, healthcare professional clearance, or symptom resolution. Sequencing used immunoSEQ multiplex PCR; TCRdb keeps in-frame clones, though not all of them. This table holds 150,000 to 200,000 clones, over 75% found once. J was trimmed by 2 bases and V by 7 bases; bases with no gene match: 4. The CDR3 loop spans 14 amino acids. Germline V gene data show CDR1 as SGHRS and CDR2 as YFSETQ. This clone appeared many times. The chain carries TRBV5-1 and TRBJ2-7; 12 positions match TRBD2. The clonotype originates from a woman in her forties or fifties who had recovered from COVID-19. The source material was PBMCs or T cells enriched from blood (not recorded which). CDR3 region: CASYPSGRAYEQYF. In DNA, the CDR3 is TGCGCCAGCTACCCTAGCGGGAGGGCCTACGAGCAGTACTTC.